This section outlines one TCR beta chain sequence together with its context. Its matching antigen is unknown. This entry comes from a study of cytomegalovirus exposure and HLA in healthy donors. Overall study findings and caveats: The authors confirmed in vitro that a few CMV-associated chains were specific for CMV antigens. Presence/absence analyses rested on an assumption that sequencing depth was roughly uniform across donors. A missense variant in DCLRE1C was later tied to TCR beta V- and J-gene trimming.

It was with 60 Vbeta and 13 Jbeta primers that the PCR ran. TCRdb keeps only in-frame clones here, not all; method: immunoSEQ multiplex PCR. The data show roughly 180,000 clones, roughly 80% seen once. Source material: PBMCs. This TCR derives from a male donor in good health and CMV-seronegative.

CDR3: CASGGDRYEQYF. The DNA for the CDR3 is TGTGCCAGCGGGGGGGACCGCTACGAGCAGTACTTC. This chain connects TRBV2 to TRBJ2-7; TRBD2 matches 7 bases. The germline V gene encodes CDR1 SNHLY and CDR2 FYNNEI. This CDR3 contains 12 residues. The ends lost 8 bases at V and 3 bases at J; junction bases unmatched: 4.